This record covers a single T cell receptor beta chain. The record originates from a study of blood T cell repertoires in COVID-19. Background on the study: Specimens from acute and convalescent COVID-19 originated in the United States, Italy and Spain. Sources were T cells, B-cell-depleted T cells, or PBMCs; the material itself was cDNA or gDNA.

Germline V lookup: CDR1 MNHNS, CDR2 SASEGT. V dropped 1 base and J dropped 6 bases, with 12 bases sitting between them. This CDR3 is built from 15 residues. Original processing notes: Reference gene primer amplification gave estimated nucleated cell counts. Repertoires were generated with immunoSEQ multiplex PCR, while TCRdb's copy carries only in-frame clones and drops some. V and J calls and clone size follow that table, whereas D and trimming were derived from the DNA. Here the sample spans about 250,000 clones, 84% being singletons. Sequencing used peripheral blood. The chain is built from TRBV6-1 and TRBJ2-2; perhaps TRBD1 as D (5 bases). The sequence derives from a man aged 45 to 65 with acute or convalescent COVID-19. The CDR3 here is CASSEDQAGSGELFF. DNA of the CDR3: TGTGCCAGCAGTGAAGATCAGGCAGGGTCCGGGGAGCTGTTTTTT.